These 9 T cell receptor beta chains were all obtained from the same sample, sequenced in a study of T cell responses to AZD1222 COVID-19 vaccine. The table came from immunoSEQ multiplex PCR; TCRdb's copy has only in-frame clones and leaves some out. Among under 95,000 clones, about 88% were seen once, and the ten largest hold around 3%. The starting material was peripheral blood, obtained on day 0 of AZD1222 vaccination. The source is an adult in good health.

The V call is TRBV29-1, the J call TRBJ2-3; D is ambiguous. The CDR3 spans 15 residues. Germline assignment: CDR1 SQVTM and CDR2 ANQGSEA. The V gene lost 3 bases and the J gene lost 1 base, with 14 bases spanning the gap. The CDR3 region is CSVDPTSRGTDTQYF. In nucleotides, the CDR3 is TGCAGCGTTGATCCGACATCGCGAGGCACAGATACGCAGTATTTT.

The V gene is TRBV4-1, the J gene TRBJ2-3; possibly TRBD2 for D (6 bases). Trimming cost V 0 bases and J 2 bases, with 6 bases left between them. The CDR3 extends over 14 amino acids. Germline V lookup: CDR1 MGHRA, CDR2 YSYEKL. The CDR3 loop reads CASSQEDYTDTQYF. The DNA for the CDR3 is TGCGCCAGCAGCCAAGAGGACTACACAGATACGCAGTATTTT.

For the CDR3, the DNA is TGTGCCAGCAGTGAGGGATGGGGAAACACCATATATTTT. As protein: CASSEGWGNTIYF. The chain combines TRBV25-1 with TRBJ1-3; D is unresolved. Germline V gene sequence: CDR1 MGHDK, CDR2 SYGVNS. The CDR3 consists of 13 residues. Trimming removed 3 bases from V and 4 bases from J, with 7 bases in between. The complete variable domain, with remaining parts taken from reference TRBV25-1 and TRBJ1-3, reads EADIYQTPRYLVIGTGKKITLECSQTMGHDKMYWYQQDPGMELHLIHYSYGVNSTEKGDLSSESTVSRIRTEHFPLTLESARPSHTSQYLCASSEGWGNTIYFGEGSWLTVV.

The V call is TRBV7-9, the J call TRBJ1-1; possibly TRBD1 for D (5 bases). Germline V lookup: CDR1 SEHNR, CDR2 FQNEAQ (reference sequence). The CDR3 consists of 15 residues. V gave up 4 bases and J gave up 0 bases, with 12 bases separating them. The chain's CDR3 is CASSYPGFMNTEAFF. CDR3 coding DNA: TGTGCCAGCAGCTACCCAGGGTTTATGAACACTGAAGCTTTCTTT.

The CDR3 region has the DNA TGTGCCAGCAGACCTACAGGGCAGACAGGTTCACCCCTCCACTTT. Translated: CASRPTGQTGSPLHF. This chain connects TRBV27 to TRBJ1-6; D perhaps matches TRBD1 (6 bases). This CDR3 is 15 amino acids long. With 6 bases removed from V and 9 bases from J, the gap between germline ends came to 18 bases. CDR1 is MNHEY and CDR2 is SMNVEV in the germline V gene (reference sequence).

The chain uses TRBV10-1 and TRBJ2-1; 12 bases are shared with TRBD2. This CDR3 has 16 residues. Germline V lookup: CDR1 WNHNN, CDR2 SYGVQD (reference sequence). V lost 3 bases and J lost 7; bases outside the gene matches: 7. This CDR3 reads CASSDASGGGQNEQFF. CDR3 sequence (DNA): TGCGCCAGCAGTGATGCTAGCGGGGGGGGGCAGAATGAGCAGTTCTTC.

The chain joins TRBV28 to TRBJ1-4, with D unresolved. The CDR3 consists of 15 residues. Germline V gives CDR1 MDHEN, CDR2 SYDVKM. V lost 3 bases, J lost 0 bases, and 8 bases lay in between. Here the CDR3 DNA reads TGTGCCAGCAGTTTCAGCCTATCAACTAATGAAAAACTGTTTTTT. Encoded protein: CASSFSLSTNEKLFF. The complete variable domain, with remaining parts taken from reference TRBV28 and TRBJ1-4, reads DVKVTQSSRYLVKRTGEKVFLECVQDMDHENMFWYRQDPGLGLRLIYFSYDVKMKEKGDIPEGYSVSREKKERFSLILESASTNQTSMYLCASSFSLSTNEKLFFGSGTQLSVL.

CDR3: CASSPRGSGGARGTDTQYF. As DNA, the CDR3 is TGTGCCAGCAGCCCCCGGGGTAGCGGGGGGGCTAGGGGCACAGATACGCAGTATTTT. The chain has TRBV7-3 and TRBJ2-3, with 11 bases lining up with TRBD2. J lost 1 base, V lost 5 bases, and 14 bases had no gene match. The CDR3 runs 19 residues. Germline V gene data show CDR1 as SGHTA and CDR2 as FQGTGA.

This chain links TRBV2 with TRBJ1-4; D is unclear. From germline, CDR1 is SNHLY and CDR2 FYNNEI. The CDR3 has 13 residues. V lost 4 bases and J lost 8, with 11 bases in between. The CDR3 is CASSVGGPEKLFF. The CDR3 DNA follows: TGTGCCAGCAGTGTAGGTGGGCCGGAAAAACTGTTTTTT.